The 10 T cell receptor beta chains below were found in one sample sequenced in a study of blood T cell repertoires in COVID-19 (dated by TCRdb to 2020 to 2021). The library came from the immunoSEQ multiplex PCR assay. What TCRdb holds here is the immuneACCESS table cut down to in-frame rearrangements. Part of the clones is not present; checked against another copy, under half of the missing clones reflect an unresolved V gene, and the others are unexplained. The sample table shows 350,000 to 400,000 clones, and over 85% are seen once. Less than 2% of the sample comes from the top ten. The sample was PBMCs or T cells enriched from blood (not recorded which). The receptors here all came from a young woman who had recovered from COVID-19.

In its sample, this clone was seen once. CDR3 region: CATSKPGQGASGELFF. For the CDR3, the DNA is TGTGCCACCAGTAAACCGGGACAGGGGGCTTCCGGGGAGCTGTTTTTT. The genes are TRBV15 and TRBJ2-2, with 12 bases lining up with TRBD1. J was trimmed by 6 bases and V by 6 bases; bases with no gene match: 8. CDR3 length: 16 residues. Looked up from germline, CDR1 is LNHNV and CDR2 is YYDKDF (reference sequence).

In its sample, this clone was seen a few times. CDR3: CASSEQGAGNTIYF. The CDR3 nucleotides read TGTGCCAGCAGTGAACAGGGGGCTGGAAACACCATATATTTT. This chain joins TRBV2 and TRBJ1-3; TRBD1 matches at 7 bases. The CDR3 totals 14 residues. V dropped 2 bases and J dropped 2; count of bases not matched to a gene: 0. Germline CDR1 reads SNHLY; CDR2 reads FYNNEI.

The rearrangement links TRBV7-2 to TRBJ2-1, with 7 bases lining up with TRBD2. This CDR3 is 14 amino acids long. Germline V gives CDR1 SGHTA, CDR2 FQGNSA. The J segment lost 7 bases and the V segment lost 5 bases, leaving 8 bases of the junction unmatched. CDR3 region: CASSHRTRPNEQFF. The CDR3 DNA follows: TGTGCCAGCAGCCATAGGACTAGACCAAATGAGCAGTTCTTC.

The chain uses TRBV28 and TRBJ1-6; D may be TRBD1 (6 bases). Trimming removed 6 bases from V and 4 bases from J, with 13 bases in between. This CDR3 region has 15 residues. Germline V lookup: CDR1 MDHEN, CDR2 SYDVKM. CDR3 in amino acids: CASSSGQLYNSPLHF. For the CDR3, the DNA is TGTGCCAGCAGCTCTGGACAGCTTTATAATTCACCCCTCCACTTT.

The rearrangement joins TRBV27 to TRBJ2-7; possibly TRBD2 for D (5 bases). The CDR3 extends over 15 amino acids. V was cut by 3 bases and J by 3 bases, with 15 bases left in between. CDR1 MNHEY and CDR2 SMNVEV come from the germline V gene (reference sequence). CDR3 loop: CASSLGRYGIYEQYF. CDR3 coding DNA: TGTGCCAGCAGTTTGGGCCGTTACGGGATCTACGAGCAGTACTTC.

CDR3 residues: CASSYPGLATYNEQFF. Written as DNA, the CDR3 is TGTGCCAGCAGCTATCCGGGACTAGCGACCTACAATGAGCAGTTCTTC. V usage is TRBV7-9 and J usage is TRBJ2-1, with 10 nucleotides matching TRBD2. Germline V CDR1 and CDR2: SEHNR, FQNEAQ (reference sequence). The CDR3 has 16 residues. Trimming removed 4 bases from V and 2 bases from J; junction bases left unmatched: 5.

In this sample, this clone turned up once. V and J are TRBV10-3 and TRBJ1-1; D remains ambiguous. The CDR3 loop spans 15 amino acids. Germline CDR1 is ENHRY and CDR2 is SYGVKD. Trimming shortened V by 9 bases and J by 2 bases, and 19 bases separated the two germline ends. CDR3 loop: CAIAADGDRNTEAFF. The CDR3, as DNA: TGTGCCATTGCCGCCGACGGAGACCGAAACACTGAAGCTTTCTTT.

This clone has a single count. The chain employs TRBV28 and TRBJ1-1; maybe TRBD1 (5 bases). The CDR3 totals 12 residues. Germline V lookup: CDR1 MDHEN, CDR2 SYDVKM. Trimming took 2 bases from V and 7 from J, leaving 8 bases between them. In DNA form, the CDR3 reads TGTGCCAGCAGTTTAATGGGGCTTGAAGCTTTCTTT. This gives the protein CASSLMGLEAFF.

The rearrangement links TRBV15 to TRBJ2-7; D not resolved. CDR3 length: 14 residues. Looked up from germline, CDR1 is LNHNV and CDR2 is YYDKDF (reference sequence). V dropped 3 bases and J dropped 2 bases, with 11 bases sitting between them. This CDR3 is CATSSRLGAYEQYF. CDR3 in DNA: TGTGCCACCAGCAGTCGTCTAGGTGCCTACGAGCAGTACTTC.

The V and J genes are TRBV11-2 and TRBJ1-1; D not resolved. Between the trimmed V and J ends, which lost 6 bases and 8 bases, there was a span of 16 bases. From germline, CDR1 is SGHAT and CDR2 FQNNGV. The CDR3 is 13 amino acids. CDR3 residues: CASRHVGEFEAFF. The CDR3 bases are TGTGCCAGCAGGCACGTGGGAGAGTTCGAAGCTTTCTTT.